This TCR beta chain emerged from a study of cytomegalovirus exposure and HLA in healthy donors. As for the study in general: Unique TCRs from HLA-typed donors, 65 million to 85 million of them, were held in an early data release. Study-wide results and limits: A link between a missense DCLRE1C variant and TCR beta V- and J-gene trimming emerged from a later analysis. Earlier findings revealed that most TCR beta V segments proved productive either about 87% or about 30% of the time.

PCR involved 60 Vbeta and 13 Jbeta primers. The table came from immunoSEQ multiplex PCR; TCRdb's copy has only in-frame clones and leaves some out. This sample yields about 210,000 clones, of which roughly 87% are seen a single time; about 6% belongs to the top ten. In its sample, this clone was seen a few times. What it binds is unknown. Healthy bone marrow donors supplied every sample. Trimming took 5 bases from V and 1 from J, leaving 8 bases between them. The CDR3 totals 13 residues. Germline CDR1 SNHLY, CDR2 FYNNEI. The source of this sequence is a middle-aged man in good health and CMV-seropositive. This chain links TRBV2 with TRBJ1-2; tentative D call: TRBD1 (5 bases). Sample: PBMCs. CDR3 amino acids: CASSSGGNYGYTF. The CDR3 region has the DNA TGTGCCAGCAGTTCGGGGGGTAACTATGGCTACACCTTC.